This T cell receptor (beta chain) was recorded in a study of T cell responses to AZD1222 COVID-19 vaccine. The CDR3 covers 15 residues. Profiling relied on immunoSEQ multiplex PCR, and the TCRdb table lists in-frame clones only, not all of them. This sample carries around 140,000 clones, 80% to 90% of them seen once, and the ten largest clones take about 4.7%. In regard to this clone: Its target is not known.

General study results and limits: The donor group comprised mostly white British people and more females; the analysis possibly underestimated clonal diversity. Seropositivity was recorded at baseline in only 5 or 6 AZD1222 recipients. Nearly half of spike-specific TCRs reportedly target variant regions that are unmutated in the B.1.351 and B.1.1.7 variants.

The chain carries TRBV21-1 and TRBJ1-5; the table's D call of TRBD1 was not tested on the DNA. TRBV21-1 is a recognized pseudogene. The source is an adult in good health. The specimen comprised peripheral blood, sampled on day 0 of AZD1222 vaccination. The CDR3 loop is CASSKYRYSNQPQHF. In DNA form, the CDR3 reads TGTGCCAGCAGCAAATACAGGTATAGCAATCAGCCCCAGCATTTT.